The sequence of this T cell receptor beta chain was determined in a study of beta chain features in type 1 diabetes. The wider study: No age, gender or cell yield differences were seen between patients and healthy donors. Study-level results: A moderate, significant TCRB CDR3 shortening appeared in type 1 diabetes across four CD4+ subsets. Whether HLA type influences TCRB rearrangement remained unresolved here.

The germline gives CDR1 SGHTA, CDR2 FQGNSA. The CDR3 loop spans 15 amino acids. Trimming at V came to 1 base and at J to 7 bases, leaving 5 bases not matched to a gene. Since all of the isolated RNA was reverse transcribed, expressed TCRB transcripts were what got sequenced. This table comes from immunoSEQ multiplex PCR, and its TCRdb copy is limited to in-frame clones, with some not included. The sample yields approximately 280,000 clones, 15% seen once. Comments on this clone: What it binds is not known.

The specimen was naive CD4+ T cells from blood. This TCR was recovered from a young man with type 1 diabetes. This chain joins TRBV7-2 and TRBJ2-1; 9 bases fit TRBD2. The DNA for the CDR3 is TGTGCCAGCAGCTTAGTTGCGGGGGGGCCTAATGAGCAGTTCTTC. Amino acid sequence: CASSLVAGGPNEQFF.